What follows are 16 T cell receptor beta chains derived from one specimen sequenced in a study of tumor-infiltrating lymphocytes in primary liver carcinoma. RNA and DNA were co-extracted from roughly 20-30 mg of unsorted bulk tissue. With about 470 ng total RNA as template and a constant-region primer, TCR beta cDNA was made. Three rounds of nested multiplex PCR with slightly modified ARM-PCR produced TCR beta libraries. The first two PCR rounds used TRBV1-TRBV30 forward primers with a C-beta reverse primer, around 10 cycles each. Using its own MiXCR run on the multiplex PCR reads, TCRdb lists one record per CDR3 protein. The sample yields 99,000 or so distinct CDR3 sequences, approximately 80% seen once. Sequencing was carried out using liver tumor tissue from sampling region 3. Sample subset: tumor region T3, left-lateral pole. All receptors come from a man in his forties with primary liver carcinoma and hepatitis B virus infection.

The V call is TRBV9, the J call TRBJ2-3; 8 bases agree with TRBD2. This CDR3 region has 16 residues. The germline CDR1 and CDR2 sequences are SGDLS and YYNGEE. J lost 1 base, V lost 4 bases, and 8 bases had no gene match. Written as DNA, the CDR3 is TGTGCCAGCAGCCTCCTCGAACTAGCGGGCACAGATACGCAGTATTTT. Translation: CASSLLELAGTDTQYF.

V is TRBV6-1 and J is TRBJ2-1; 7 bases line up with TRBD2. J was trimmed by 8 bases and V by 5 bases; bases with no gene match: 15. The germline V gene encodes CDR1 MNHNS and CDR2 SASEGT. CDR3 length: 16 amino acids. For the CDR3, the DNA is TGTGCCAGCAGTACCTTGACTAGCAGGAGAAGCTATGAGCAGTTCTTC. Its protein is CASSTLTSRRSYEQFF.

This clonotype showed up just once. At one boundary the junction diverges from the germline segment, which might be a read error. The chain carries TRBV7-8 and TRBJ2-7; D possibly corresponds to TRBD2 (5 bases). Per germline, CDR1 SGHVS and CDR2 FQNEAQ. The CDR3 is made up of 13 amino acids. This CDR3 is CASSLTLDYEQHF. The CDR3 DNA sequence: TGTGCCAGCAGCTTGACTCTCGACTACGAGCAGCATTTC.

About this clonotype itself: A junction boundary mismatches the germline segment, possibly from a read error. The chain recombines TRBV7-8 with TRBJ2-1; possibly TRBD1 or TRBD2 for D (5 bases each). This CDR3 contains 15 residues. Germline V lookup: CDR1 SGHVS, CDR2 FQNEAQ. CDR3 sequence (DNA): TGCGCCAGCGGTGTAAGAAGGGGTTCCTACCATGAGCAGTTCTTC. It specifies CASGVRRGSYHEQFF.

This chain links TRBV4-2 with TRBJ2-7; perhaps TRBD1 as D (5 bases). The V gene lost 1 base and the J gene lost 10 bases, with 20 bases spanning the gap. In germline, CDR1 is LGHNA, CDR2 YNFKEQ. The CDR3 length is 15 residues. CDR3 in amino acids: CASSQGAPDKLYQYF. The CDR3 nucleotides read TGTGCCAGCAGCCAAGGGGCACCGGACAAGCTCTACCAGTACTTC.

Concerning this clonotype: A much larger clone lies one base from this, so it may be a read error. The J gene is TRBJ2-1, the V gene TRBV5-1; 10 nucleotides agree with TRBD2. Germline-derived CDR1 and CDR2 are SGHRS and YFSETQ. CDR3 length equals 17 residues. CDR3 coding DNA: TGCGCCAGCAGCTCCCAATCTAGCGGGGGATCCTACAATGACCAGTTCTTC. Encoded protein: CASSSQSSGGSYNDQFF.

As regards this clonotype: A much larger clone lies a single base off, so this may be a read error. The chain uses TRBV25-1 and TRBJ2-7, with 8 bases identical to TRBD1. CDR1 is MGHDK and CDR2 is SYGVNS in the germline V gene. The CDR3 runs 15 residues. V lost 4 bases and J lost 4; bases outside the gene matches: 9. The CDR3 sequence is CASSGSRTGTYEQYF. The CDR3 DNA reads TGTGCCAGCAGTGGATCGCGGACAGGGACATACGAGCAGTACTTC.

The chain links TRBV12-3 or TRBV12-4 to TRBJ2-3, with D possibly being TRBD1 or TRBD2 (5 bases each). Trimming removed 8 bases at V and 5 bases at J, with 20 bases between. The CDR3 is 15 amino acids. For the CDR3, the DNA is TGTGCCAGCGAGAAGGGGTGGGAGTTACTAGATACGCAGTATTTT. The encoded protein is CASEKGWELLDTQYF.

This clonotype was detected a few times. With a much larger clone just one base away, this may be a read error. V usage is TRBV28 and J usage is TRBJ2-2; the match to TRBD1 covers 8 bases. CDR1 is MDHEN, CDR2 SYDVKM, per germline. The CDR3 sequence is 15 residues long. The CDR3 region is CTSSARTGRTGELFF. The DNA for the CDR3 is TGTACCAGCAGTGCGAGGACAGGGAGGACCGGGGAGCTGTTTTTT.

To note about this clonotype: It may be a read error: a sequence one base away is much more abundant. CDR3 bases: TGTGCCAGCAGTCGCAATACAGGGCGTCCTTTGGCCGAGCAGTACTTC. Amino acids: CASSRNTGRPLAEQYF. V usage is TRBV28 and J usage is TRBJ2-7; D possibly corresponds to TRBD1 (6 bases). Per germline, CDR1 MDHEN and CDR2 SYDVKM. The CDR3 has 16 residues. The V end lost 5 bases, the J end lost 6 bases, and 23 bases lay between the germline ends.

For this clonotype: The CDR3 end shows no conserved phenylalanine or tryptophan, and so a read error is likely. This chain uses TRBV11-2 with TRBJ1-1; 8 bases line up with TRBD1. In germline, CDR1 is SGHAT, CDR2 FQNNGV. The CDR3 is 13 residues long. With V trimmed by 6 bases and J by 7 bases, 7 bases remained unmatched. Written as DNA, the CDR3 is TGTGCCAGCAGGAGGGGACAGGACATTGAAGCTTTCGTT. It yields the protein CASRRGQDIEAFV.

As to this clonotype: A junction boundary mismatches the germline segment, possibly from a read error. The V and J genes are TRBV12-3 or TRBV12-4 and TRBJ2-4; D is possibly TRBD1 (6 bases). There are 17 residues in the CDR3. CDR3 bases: TGTGCCAGCAGCCCAGGGGCTAGAGCCCGGGCCAAAAACAATCAGTACTTC. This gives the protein CASSPGARARAKNNQYF.

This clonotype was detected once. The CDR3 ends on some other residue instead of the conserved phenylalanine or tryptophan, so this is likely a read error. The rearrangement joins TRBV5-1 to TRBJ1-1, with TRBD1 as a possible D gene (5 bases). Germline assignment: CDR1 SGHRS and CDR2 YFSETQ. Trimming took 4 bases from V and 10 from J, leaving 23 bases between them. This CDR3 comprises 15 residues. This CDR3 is CASSPRGRTNTRAFS. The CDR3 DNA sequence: TGCGCCAGCAGCCCACGGGGACGGACAAACACTAGAGCTTTCTCT.

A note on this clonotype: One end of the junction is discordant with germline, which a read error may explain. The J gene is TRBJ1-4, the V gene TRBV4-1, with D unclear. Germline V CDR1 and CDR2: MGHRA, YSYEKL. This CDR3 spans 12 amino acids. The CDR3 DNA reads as TGCCCCAGATGCCAACGGGAAGAAAAACTGTTTTTT. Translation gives CPRCQREEKLFF.

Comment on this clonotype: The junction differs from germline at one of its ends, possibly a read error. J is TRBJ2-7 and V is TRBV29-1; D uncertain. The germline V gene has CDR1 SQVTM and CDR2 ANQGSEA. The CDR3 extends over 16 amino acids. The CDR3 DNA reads TGCAGCGCAATGACATCTGGGATCGGCATTCCCTACGAGCAGTGCTTC. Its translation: CSAMTSGIGIPYEQCF.

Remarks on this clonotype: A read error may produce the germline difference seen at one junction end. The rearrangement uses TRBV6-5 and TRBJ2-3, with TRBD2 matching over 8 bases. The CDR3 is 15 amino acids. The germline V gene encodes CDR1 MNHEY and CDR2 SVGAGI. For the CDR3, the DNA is TGTGCCAGCAACCCAGGAATAGCGGGAAGAGATACGCAATATTTT. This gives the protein CASNPGIAGRDTQYF.